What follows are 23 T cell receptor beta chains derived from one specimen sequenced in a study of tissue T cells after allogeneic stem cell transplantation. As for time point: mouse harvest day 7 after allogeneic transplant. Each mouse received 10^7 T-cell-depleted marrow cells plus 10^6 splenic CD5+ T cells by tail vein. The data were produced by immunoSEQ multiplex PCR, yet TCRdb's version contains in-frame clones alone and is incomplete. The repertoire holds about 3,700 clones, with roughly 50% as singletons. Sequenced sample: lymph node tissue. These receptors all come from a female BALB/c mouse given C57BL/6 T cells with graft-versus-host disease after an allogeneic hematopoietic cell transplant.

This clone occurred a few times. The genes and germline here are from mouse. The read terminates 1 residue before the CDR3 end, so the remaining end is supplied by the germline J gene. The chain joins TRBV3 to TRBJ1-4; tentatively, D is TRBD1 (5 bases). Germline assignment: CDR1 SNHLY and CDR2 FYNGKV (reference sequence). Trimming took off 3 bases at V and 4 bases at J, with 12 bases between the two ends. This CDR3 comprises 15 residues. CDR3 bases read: TGTGCCAGCAGCTTGCAGGGAAGTTTCAACGAAAGATTATTT. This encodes CASSLQGSFNERLF. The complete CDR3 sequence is CASSLQGSFNERLFF.

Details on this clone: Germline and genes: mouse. The covered CDR3 bases are TGCTCCAGCAGTCCCGGCTCTAGTCAAAACACCTTGTAC. Translated, it gives CSSSPGSSQNTLY. The full CDR3 reads CSSSPGSSQNTLYF. This chain links TRBV23 with TRBJ2-4. With the read ending 1 residue before the CDR3 end, the germline J gene is used to fill in that end. The germline gives CDR1 KGHTA, CDR2 FQNQQP. This CDR3 has 14 amino acids. Together with reference TRBV23 and TRBJ2-4, the CDR3 gives the full variable domain: DAAVTQKPRYLIKMKGQEAEMKCIPEKGHTAVFWYQQKQSKELKFLIYFQNQQPLDQIDMVKERFSAVCPSSSLCSLGIRTCEAEDSALYLCSSSPGSSQNTLYFGAGTRLSVL.

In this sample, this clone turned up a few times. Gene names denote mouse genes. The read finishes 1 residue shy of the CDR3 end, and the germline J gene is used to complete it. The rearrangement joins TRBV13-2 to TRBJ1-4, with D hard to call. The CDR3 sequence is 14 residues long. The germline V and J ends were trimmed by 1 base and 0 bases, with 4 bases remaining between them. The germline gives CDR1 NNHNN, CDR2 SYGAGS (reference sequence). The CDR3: CASGDTVSNERLFF. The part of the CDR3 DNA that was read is TGTGCCAGCGGTGATACGGTTTCCAACGAAAGATTATTT.

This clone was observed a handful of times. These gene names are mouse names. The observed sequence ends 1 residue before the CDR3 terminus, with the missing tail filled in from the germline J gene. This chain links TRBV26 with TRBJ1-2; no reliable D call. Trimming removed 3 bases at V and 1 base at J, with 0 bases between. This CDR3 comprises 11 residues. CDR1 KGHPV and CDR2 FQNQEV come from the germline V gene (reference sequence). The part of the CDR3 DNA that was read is TGTGCCAGCAGTCTAAACTCCGACTACACC. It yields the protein CASSLNSDYT. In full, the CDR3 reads CASSLNSDYTF. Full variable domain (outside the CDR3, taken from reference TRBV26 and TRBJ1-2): NSKVIQTPRYLVKGQGQKAKMRCIPEKGHPVVFWYQQNKNNEFKFLINFQNQEVLQQIDMTEKRFSAECPSNSPCSLEIQSSEAGDSALYLCASSLNSDYTFGSGTRLLVI.

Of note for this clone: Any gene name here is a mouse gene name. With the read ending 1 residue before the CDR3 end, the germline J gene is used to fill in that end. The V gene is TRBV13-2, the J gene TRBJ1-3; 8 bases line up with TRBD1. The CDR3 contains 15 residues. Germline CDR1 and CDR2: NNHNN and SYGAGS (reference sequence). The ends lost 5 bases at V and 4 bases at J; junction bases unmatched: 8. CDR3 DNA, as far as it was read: TGTGCCAGCGGGACCCGGGACAGGCCGGGAAATACGCTCTAT. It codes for CASGTRDRPGNTLY. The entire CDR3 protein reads CASGTRDRPGNTLYF.

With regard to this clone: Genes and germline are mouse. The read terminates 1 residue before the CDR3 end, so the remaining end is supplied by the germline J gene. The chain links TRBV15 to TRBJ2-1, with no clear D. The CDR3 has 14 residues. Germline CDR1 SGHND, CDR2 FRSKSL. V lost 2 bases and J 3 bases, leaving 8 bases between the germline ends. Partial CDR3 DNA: TGTGCCAGCAGTTTACACAGCCTCTATGCTGAGCAGTTC. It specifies CASSLHSLYAEQF. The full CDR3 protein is CASSLHSLYAEQFF.

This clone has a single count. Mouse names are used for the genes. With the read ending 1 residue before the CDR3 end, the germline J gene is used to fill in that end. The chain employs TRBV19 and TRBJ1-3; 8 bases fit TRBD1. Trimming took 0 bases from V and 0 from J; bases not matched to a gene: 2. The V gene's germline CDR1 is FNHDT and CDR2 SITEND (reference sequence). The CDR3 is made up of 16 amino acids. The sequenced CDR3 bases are TGTGCCAGCAGTATAGGGACAGGGTATTCTGGAAATACGCTCTAT. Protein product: CASSIGTGYSGNTLY. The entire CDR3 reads CASSIGTGYSGNTLYF.

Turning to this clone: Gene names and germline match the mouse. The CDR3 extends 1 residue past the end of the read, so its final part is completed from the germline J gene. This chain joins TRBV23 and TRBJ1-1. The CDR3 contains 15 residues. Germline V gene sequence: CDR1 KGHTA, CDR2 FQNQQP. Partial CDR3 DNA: TGCTCCAGCAGTCAATCAGGTGGGGGCAACACAGAAGTCTTC. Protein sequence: CSSSQSGGGNTEVF. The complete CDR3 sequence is CSSSQSGGGNTEVFF.

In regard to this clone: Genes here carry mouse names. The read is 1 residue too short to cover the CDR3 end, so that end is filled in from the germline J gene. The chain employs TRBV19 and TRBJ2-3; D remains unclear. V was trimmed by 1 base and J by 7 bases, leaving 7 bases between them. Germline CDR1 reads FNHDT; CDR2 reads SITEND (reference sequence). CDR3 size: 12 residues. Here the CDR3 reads CASSIRGKTLYF. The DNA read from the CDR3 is TGTGCCAGCAGTATACGAGGGAAAACGCTGTAT.

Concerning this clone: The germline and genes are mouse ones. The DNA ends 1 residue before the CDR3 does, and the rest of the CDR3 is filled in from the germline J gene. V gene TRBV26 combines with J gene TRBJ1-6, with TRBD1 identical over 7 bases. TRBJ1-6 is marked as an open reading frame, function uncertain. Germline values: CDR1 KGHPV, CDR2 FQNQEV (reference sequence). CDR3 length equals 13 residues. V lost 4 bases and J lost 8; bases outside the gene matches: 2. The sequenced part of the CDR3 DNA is TGTGCCAGCAGTCCCACAGGGGATTCGCCCCTCTAC. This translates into CASSPTGDSPLY. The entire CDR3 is CASSPTGDSPLYF.

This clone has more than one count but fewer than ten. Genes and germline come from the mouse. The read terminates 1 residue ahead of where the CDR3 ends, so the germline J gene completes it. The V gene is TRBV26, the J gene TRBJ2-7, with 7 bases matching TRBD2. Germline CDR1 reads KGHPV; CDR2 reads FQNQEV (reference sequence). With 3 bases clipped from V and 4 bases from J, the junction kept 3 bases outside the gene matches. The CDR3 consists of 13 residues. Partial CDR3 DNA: TGTGCCAGCAGTCTAACTGGGGCTTATGAACAGTAC. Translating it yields CASSLTGAYEQY. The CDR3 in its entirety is CASSLTGAYEQYF. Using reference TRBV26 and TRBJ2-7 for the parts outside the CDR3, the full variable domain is NSKVIQTPRYLVKGQGQKAKMRCIPEKGHPVVFWYQQNKNNEFKFLINFQNQEVLQQIDMTEKRFSAECPSNSPCSLEIQSSEAGDSALYLCASSLTGAYEQYFGPGTRLTVL.

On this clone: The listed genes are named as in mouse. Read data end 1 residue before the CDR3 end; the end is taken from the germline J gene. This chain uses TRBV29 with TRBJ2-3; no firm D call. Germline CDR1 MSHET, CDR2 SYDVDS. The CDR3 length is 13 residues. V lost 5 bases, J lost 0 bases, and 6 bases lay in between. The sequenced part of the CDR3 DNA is TGTGCTAGCAGTCCAGGTAGTGCAGAAACGCTGTAT. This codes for CASSPGSAETLY. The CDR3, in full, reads CASSPGSAETLYF.

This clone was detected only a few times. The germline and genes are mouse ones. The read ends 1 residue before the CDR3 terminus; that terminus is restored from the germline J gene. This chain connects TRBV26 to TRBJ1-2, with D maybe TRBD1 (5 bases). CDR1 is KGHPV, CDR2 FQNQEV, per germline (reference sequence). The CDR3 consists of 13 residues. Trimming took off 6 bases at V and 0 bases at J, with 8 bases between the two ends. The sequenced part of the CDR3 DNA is TGTGCCAGCAGACGGACAACAAACTCCGACTACACC. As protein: CASRRTTNSDYT. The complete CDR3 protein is CASRRTTNSDYTF.

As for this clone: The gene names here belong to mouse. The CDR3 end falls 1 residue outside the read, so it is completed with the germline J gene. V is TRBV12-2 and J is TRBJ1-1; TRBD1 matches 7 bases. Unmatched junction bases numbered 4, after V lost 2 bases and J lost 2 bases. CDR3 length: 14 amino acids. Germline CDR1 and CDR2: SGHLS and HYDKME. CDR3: CASSRRTGNTEVFF. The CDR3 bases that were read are TGTGCCAGCTCTCGAAGGACAGGCAACACAGAAGTCTTC.

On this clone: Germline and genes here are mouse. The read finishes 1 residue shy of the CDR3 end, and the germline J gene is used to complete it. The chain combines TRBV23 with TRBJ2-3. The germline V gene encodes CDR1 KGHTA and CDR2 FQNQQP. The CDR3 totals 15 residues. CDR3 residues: CSGSQSAGEAETLYF. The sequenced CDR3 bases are TGCTCCGGCAGTCAATCGGCCGGGGAGGCAGAAACGCTGTAT.

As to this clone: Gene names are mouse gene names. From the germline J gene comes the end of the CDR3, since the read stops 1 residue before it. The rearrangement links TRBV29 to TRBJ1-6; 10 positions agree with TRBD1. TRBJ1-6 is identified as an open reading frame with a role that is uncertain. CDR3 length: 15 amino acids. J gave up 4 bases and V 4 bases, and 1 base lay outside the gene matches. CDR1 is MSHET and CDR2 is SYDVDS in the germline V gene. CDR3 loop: CASSSGQGYNSPLYF. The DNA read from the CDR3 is TGTGCTAGCAGTTCGGGACAGGGGTATAATTCGCCCCTCTAC.

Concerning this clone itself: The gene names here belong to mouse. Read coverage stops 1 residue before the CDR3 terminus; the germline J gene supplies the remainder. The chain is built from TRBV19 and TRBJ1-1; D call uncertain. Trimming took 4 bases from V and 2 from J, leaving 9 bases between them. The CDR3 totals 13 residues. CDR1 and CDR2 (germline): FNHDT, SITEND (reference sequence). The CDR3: CASSLTTNTEVFF. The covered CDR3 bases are TGTGCCAGCAGTCTCACAACCAACACAGAAGTCTTC.

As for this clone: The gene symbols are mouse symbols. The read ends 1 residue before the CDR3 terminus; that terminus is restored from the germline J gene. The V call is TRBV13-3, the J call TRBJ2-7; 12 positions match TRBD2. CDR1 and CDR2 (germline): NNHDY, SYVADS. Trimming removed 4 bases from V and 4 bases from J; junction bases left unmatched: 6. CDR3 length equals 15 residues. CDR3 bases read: TGTGCCAGCAGTTGGGACTGGGGGGCCCCTTATGAACAGTAC. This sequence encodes CASSWDWGAPYEQY. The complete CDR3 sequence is CASSWDWGAPYEQYF.

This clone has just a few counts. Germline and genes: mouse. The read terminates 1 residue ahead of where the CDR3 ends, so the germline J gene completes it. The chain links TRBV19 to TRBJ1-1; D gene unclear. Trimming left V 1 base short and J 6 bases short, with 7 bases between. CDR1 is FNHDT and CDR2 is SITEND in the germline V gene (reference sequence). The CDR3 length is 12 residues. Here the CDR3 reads CASSIPPAEVFF. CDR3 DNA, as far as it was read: TGTGCCAGCAGTATACCGCCAGCAGAAGTCTTC.

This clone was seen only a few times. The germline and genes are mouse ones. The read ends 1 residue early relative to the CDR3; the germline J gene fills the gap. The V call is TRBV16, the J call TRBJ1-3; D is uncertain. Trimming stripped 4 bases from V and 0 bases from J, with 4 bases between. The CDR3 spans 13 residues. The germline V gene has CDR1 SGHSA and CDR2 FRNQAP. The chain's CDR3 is CASSWGSGNTLYF. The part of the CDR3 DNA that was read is TGTGCAAGCAGCTGGGGTTCTGGAAATACGCTCTAT. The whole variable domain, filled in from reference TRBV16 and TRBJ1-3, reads NAGVIQTPRHKVTGKGQEATLWCEPISGHSAVFWYRQTIVQGLEFLTYFRNQAPIDDSGMPKERFSAQMPNQSHSTLKIQSTQPQDSAVYLCASSWGSGNTLYFGEGSRLIVV.

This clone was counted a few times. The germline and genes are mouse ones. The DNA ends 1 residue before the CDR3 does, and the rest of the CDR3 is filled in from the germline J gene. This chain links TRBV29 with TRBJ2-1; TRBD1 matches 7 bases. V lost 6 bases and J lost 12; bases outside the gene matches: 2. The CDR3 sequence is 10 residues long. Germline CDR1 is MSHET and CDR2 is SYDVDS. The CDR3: CASSRGWQFF. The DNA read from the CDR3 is TGTGCTAGCAGCAGGGGGTGGCAGTTC.

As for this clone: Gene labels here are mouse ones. CDR3 DNA (partial): TGTGCCAGCAGTCTGCCAGGGGGCTCCTATGAACAGTAC. It specifies CASSLPGGSYEQY. Given in full, the CDR3 is CASSLPGGSYEQYF. The chain joins TRBV26 to TRBJ2-7; 7 bases are shared with TRBD1. The read ends 1 residue before the CDR3 terminus; that terminus is restored from the germline J gene. Germline V gene data show CDR1 as KGHPV and CDR2 as FQNQEV (reference sequence). V shed 2 bases and J 0 bases; nucleotides not matched to a gene: 1. The length of the CDR3 is 14 residues.

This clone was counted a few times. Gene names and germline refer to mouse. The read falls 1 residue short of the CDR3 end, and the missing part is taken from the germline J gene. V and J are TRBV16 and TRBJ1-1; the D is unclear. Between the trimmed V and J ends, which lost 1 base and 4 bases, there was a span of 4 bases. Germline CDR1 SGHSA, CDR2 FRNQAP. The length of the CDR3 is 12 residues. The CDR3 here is CASSLASTEVFF. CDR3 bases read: TGTGCAAGCAGCTTAGCCAGCACAGAAGTCTTC.